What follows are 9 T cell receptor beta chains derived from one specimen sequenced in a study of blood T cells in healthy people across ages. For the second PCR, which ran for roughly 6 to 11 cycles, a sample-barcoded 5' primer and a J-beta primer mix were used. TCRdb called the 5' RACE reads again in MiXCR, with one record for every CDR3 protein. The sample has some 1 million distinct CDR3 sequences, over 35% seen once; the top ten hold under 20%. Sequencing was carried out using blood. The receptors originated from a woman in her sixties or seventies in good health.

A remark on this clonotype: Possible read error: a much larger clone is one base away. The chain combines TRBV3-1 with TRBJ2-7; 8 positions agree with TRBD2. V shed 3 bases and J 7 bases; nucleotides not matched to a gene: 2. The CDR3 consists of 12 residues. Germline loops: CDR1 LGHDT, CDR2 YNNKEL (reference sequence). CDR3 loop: CASSHTSGEQYF. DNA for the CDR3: TGTGCCAGCAGCCACACTAGCGGTGAGCAGTACTTC.

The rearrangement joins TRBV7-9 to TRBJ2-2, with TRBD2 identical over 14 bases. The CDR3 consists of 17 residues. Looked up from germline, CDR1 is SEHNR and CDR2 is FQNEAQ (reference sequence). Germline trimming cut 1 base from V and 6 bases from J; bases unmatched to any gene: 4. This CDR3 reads CASSLGGLAGVPGELFF. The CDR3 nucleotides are TGTGCCAGCAGCTTAGGGGGACTAGCGGGAGTCCCCGGGGAGCTGTTTTTT. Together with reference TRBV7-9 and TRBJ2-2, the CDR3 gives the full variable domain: DTGVSQNPRHKITKRGQNVTFRCDPISEHNRLYWYRQTLGQGPEFLTYFQNEAQLEKSRLLSDRFSAERPKGSFSTLEIQRTEQGDSAMYLCASSLGGLAGVPGELFFGEGSRLTVL.

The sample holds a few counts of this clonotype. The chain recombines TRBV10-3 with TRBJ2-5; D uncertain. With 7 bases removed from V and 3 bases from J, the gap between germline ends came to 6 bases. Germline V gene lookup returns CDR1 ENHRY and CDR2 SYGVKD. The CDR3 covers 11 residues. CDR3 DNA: TGTGCCATCAAAAATGAAGAGACCCAGTACTTC. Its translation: CAIKNEETQYF.

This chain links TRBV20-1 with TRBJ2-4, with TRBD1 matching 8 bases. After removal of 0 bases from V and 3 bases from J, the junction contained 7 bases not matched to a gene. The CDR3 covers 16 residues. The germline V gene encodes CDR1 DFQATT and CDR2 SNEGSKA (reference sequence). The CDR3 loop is CSARDLQGQVKNIQYF. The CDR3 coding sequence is TGCAGTGCTAGAGATTTGCAGGGACAGGTCAAAAACATTCAGTACTTC.

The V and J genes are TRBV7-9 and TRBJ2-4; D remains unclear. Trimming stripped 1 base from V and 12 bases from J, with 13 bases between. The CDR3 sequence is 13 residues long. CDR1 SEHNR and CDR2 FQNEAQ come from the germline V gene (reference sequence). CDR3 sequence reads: CASSLVTNAAQYF. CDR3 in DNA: TGTGCCAGCAGCTTAGTCACGAACGCGGCTCAGTACTTC.

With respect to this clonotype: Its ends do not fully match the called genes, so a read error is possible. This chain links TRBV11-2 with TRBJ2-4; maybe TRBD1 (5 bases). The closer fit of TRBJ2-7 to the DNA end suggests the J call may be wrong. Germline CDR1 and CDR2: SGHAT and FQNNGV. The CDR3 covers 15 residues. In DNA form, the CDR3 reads TGTACCAGCAGCTTGGTATCCGGACAATTCTACGAGCAGTACTTC. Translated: CTSSLVSGQFYEQYF.

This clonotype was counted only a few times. CDR3 sequence reads: CASSEFRGAADTQYF. The DNA for the CDR3 is TGTGCCAGCAGTGAATTTAGGGGGGCGGCAGATACGCAGTATTTT. This rearrangement joins TRBV25-1 to TRBJ2-3; D might be TRBD1 or TRBD2, each matching 6 bases. Germline V lookup: CDR1 MGHDK, CDR2 SYGVNS. The CDR3 is 15 amino acids. V lost 1 base, J lost 4 bases, and 12 bases lay in between.

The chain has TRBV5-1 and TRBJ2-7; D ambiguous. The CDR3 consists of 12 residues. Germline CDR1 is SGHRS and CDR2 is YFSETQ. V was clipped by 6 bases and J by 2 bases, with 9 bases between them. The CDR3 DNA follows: TGCGCCAGCACCGGAAGGCCCTACGAGCAGTACTTC. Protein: CASTGRPYEQYF.

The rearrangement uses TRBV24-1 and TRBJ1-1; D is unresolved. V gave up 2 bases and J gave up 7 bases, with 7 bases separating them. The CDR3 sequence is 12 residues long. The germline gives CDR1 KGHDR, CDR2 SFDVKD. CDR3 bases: TGTGCCACCAGTGATTACCGGGGTGAAGCTTTCTTT. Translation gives CATSDYRGEAFF.